The TCR beta chain under discussion was sequenced for a study of blood T cell repertoires in COVID-19. Study details: Acute-phase and convalescent COVID-19 samples originated in the United States, Italy and Spain. T cells, B-cell-depleted T cells, or PBMCs provided the cDNA or gDNA that served as material.

The germline V gene encodes CDR1 SGHVS and CDR2 FQNEAQ. This CDR3 is built from 15 residues. The V and J ends lost 5 bases and 3 bases, in that order; junction bases with no gene match: 4. In the source study's methods: How many nucleated cells were present was estimated from reference gene primer amplification. Sequenced by immunoSEQ multiplex PCR; TCRdb stores in-frame clones only, minus some. D and trimming come from the DNA, and the V and J calls and clone size come from that table. The profile covers roughly 30,000 clones, with almost 85% appearing a single time and about 7.1% taken by the ten largest.

The chain recombines TRBV7-8 with TRBJ1-5; 10 bases line up with TRBD1. The TCR comes from a man between 60 and 75 years old with active COVID-19. The material sequenced was peripheral blood. CDR3 DNA sequence: TGTGCCAGCAGCGTGGGGACAGGGGACAATCAGCCCCAGCATTTT. Translating gives CASSVGTGDNQPQHF.